Listed below are T cell receptor beta chains from one sample, sequenced in a study of T-cell reconstitution after alpha-beta-depleted transplantation in children. One entry per CDR3 protein results from TCRdb running MiXCR on the PCR reads. The data hold around 960,000 distinct CDR3 sequences, with 25% to 35% observed a single time. The sequencing used PBMCs, mostly from graft donor cells, collected 360 days after TCRalphabeta/CD19-depleted stem cell transplant. The origin of the receptors is a boy under two years old who had a stem cell transplant for SCID, so the T cells may come from the graft donor. Each CDR3 is given with its conserved first and last residue. Fields, in order: D gene, clone size, J gene, V gene, CDR3 DNA, CDR3 protein. D genes are given only for firm matches. Clone sizes are given selectively: once, few, many, or a class where the clone is expanded.

-	-	TRBJ2-2	TRBV28	TGTGCCAGCAGTTCAATCAGGGGTAGAGGCGGGGAGCTGTTTTTT	CASSSIRGRGGELFF
-	-	TRBJ2-4	TRBV16	TGTGCCAGCAGCCGATCCGGGACATCCATAGCCAAAAACATTCAGTACTTC	CASSRSGTSIAKNIQYF
-	-	TRBJ2-7	TRBV20-1	TGCAGTGCTAGTCCGGGACCGTCATACGAGCAGTACTTC	CSASPGPSYEQYF
-	few	TRBJ2-3	TRBV28	TGTGCCAGCAGCCTCGGACTGACAGGCGTACTATCAGATACGCAGTATTTT	CASSLGLTGVLSDTQYF
-	-	TRBJ2-3	TRBV7-8	TGTGCCAGCTCCGGAAAGAGGGGCACAGATACGCAGTATTTT	CASSGKRGTDTQYF
-	few	TRBJ2-3	TRBV6-4	TGTGCCAGCAGCCGGGACACCCCCACAGATACGCAGTATTTT	CASSRDTPTDTQYF
-	many	TRBJ2-1	TRBV10-3	TGTGCCACTAACCCGGACGGCGCCTCCTACAATGAGCAGTTCTTC	CATNPDGASYNEQFF
TRBD1	-	TRBJ1-2	TRBV3-1	TGTGCCTGCTCCCCCCCCCGTTCTGTTAAGTTGACGGGACAGGGAGACGGCTACACCTTC	CACSPPRSVKLTGQGDGYTF
-	few	TRBJ1-2	TRBV20-1	TGCAGTGCAACCGGGAGGGGAACAAACTTTCCTCCCTATGGCTACACCTTC	CSATGRGTNFPPYGYTF
TRBD1	few	TRBJ1-1	TRBV5-1	TGCGCCAGCAGCCCCGGACAGGGGGCATGGAACACTGAAGCTTTCTTT	CASSPGQGAWNTEAFF
TRBD1	-	TRBJ1-1	TRBV12-3/TRBV12-4	TGTGCCAGCAGTGGGACAGCCCTGAACACTGAAGCTTTCTTT	CASSGTALNTEAFF
TRBD1	-	TRBJ2-7	TRBV11-2	TGTGCCAGCAGCTTAGGGCCGCGACAGGGGGCGGACGAGCAGTACTTC	CASSLGPRQGADEQYF
-	-	TRBJ2-3	TRBV3-1	TGTGCCAGCAGCCAATGGGTTGAGGGATTCGGCGCAGATACGCAGTATTTT	CASSQWVEGFGADTQYF
TRBD1	many	TRBJ1-1	TRBV24-1	TGTGCCACCAGTGATTCCGGGACAGCGAACACTGAAGCTTTCTTT	CATSDSGTANTEAFF
TRBD1	-	TRBJ2-5	TRBV15	TGTGCCACCAGCGTGGACAGGGGGGCACAGACCCAGTACTTC	CATSVDRGAQTQYF
-	few	TRBJ1-1	TRBV12-3/TRBV12-4	TGTGCCAGCAGTTTACCAGTGGAACGGAGAACTGAAGCTTTCTTT	CASSLPVERRTEAFF
-	-	TRBJ2-3	TRBV5-1	TGCGCCAGCAGCTTCGGAAGGGGGGAAAGCACAGATACGCAGTATTTT	CASSFGRGESTDTQYF
-	few	TRBJ2-1	TRBV18	TGTGCCAGCTCGCCCTGGGGGGGCTGGTGTAGTGAGCAGTTCTTC	CASSPWGGWCSEQFF
-	-	TRBJ2-5	TRBV11-2	TGTGCCAGCAGCCAGGACATGTCCCAAGAGACCCAGTACTTC	CASSQDMSQETQYF
-	-	TRBJ2-5	TRBV5-5	TGTGCCAGCAGCTCACTCCCCGCTGGGTACCAAGAGACCCAGTACTTC	CASSSLPAGYQETQYF
-	-	TRBJ2-7	TRBV29-1	TGCAGCGTTGGAGGAGGGACAGAAAGCGAGCAGTACTTC	CSVGGGTESEQYF
TRBD2	-	TRBJ2-7	TRBV6-1	TGTGCCAGCAAGGGGACTAGCGGACGCGACGAGCAGTACTTC	CASKGTSGRDEQYF
-	few	TRBJ2-7	TRBV28	TGTGCCAGCAGTCCCTCGTTTGGCCAGCCTCCCTACGAGCAGTACTTC	CASSPSFGQPPYEQYF
-	-	TRBJ2-7	TRBV7-2	TGTGCCAGCAGCTTCGCTCCGAGGGTCACGGAGCAGTACTTC	CASSFAPRVTEQYF
-	few	TRBJ2-7	TRBV29-1	TGCAGCGTTGGTTACTTCCAGCACTCCTACGAGCAGTACTTC	CSVGYFQHSYEQYF
-	-	TRBJ2-5	TRBV12-3/TRBV12-4	TGTGCCAGCAGTCAGGGGAGCTGGGCACAAGAGACCCAGTACTTC	CASSQGSWAQETQYF
-	few	TRBJ2-1	TRBV5-5	TGTGCCAGCAGCTTGGGCAGAAGAAACAATGAGCAGTTCTTC	CASSLGRRNNEQFF
-	-	TRBJ1-6	TRBV15	TGTGCCACCAGCAGAGATTTAGGACGCCTACTCCACTTT	CATSRDLGRLLHF
-	-	TRBJ1-6	TRBV2	TGTGCCAGCGGACCGGACAGAAATTCACCCCTCCACTTT	CASGPDRNSPLHF
-	-	TRBJ1-1	TRBV7-9	TGTGCCAGCAGCCAAGGTCCCGGGACGTTGATGAACACTGAAGCTTTCTTT	CASSQGPGTLMNTEAFF
TRBD1	-	TRBJ1-2	TRBV6-2/TRBV6-3	TGTGCCAGCAGTCCCAATGCCCGGATGTCTATGGACAGGGGGGGTTCCTATGGCTACACCTTC	CASSPNARMSMDRGGSYGYTF
-	few	TRBJ2-2	TRBV4-3	TGCGCCAGCAGCCAAAGATACAGGTCGGACACCGGGGAGCTGTTTTTT	CASSQRYRSDTGELFF
-	-	TRBJ2-5	TRBV7-2	TGTGCCAGCAGCTTAGAAGGGTGGGGTCCCCAGTACTTC	CASSLEGWGPQYF
-	few	TRBJ1-1	TRBV6-1	TGTGCCAGCAGTAAAGAGGGGAATCGGAACACTGAAGCTTTCTTT	CASSKEGNRNTEAFF
TRBD1	-	TRBJ1-5	TRBV6-1	TGTGCCAGCAGTGAAGTACTATGGACAGGCTATAGCAATCAGCCCCAGCATTTT	CASSEVLWTGYSNQPQHF
-	-	TRBJ2-7	TRBV5-1	TGCGCCAGCAGCTTGGACTTCAGAGGCAGGGGATCCGAGCAGTACTTC	CASSLDFRGRGSEQYF
-	few	TRBJ2-1	TRBV6-1	TGTGCCAGCACCATAGAGGAGGGGGCCTTTTCCTACAATGAGCAGTTCTTC	CASTIEEGAFSYNEQFF
-	-	TRBJ1-6	TRBV12-3/TRBV12-4	TGTGCCAGCAGTTTAGTCGAAAATTCACCCCTCCACTTT	CASSLVENSPLHF
TRBD1	-	TRBJ1-1	TRBV9	TGTGCCAGCAGCGGATCCGGGACAGGCCCGAAAATGAACACTGAAGCTTTCTTT	CASSGSGTGPKMNTEAFF
TRBD1	-	TRBJ2-5	TRBV29-1	TGCAGCGTTGTCCGGGACAGGGTCTCAGAGACCCAGTACTTC	CSVVRDRVSETQYF
-	-	TRBJ2-7	TRBV20-1	TGCAGTGCTAGGGGGCACGAGCAGTACTTC	CSARGHEQYF
-	few	TRBJ2-3	TRBV11-2	TGTGCCAGCGGGGGGGGCTACACAGATACGCAGTATTTT	CASGGGYTDTQYF
-	-	TRBJ2-2	TRBV5-5	TGTGCCAGCAGCTTGAGGGACACCATCCTGTTTTTT	CASSLRDTILFF
-	few	TRBJ2-1	TRBV6-2/TRBV6-3	TGTGCCAGCAGTTGGCAGGGAAATGAGCAGTTCTTC	CASSWQGNEQFF
TRBD1	many	TRBJ2-5	TRBV12-3/TRBV12-4	TGTGCCAGCAGTAGGACAGGCCTCCAAGAGACCCAGTACTTC	CASSRTGLQETQYF
-	few	TRBJ1-2	TRBV5-1	TGCGCCAGCAGCCCGGGCCCCATGGTGCTGGGGACCAACTATGGCTACACCTTC	CASSPGPMVLGTNYGYTF
TRBD1	few	TRBJ1-6	TRBV7-9	TGTGCCAGCAGCTTAGCTGGTTGGGACAGGGGTAATTCACCCCTCCACTTT	CASSLAGWDRGNSPLHF